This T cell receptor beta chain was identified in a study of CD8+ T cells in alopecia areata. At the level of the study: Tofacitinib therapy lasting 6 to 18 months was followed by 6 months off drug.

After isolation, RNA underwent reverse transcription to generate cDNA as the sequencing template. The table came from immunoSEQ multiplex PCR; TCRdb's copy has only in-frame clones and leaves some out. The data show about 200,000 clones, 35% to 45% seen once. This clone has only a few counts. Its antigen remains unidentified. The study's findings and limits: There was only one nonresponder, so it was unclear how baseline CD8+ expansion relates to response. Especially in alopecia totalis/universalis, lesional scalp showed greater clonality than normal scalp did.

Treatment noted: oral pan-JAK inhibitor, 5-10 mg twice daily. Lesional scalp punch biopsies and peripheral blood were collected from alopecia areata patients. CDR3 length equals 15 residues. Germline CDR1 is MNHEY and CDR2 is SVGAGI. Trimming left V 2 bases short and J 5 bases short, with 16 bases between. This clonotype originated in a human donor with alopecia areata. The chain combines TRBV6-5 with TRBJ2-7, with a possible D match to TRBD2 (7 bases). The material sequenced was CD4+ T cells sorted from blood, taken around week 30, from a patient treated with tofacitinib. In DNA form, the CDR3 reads TGTGCCAGCAGTTACGATCGGGGGGCGCCCAACGAGCAGTACTTC. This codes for CASSYDRGAPNEQYF.